This paragraph covers one T cell receptor (beta chain) sequence. The antigen remains undetermined. After removal of 2 bases from V and 7 bases from J, the junction contained 11 bases not matched to a gene. The CDR3 contains 17 residues. Germline V gives CDR1 MNHNS, CDR2 SASEGT. The assay was immunoSEQ multiplex PCR, and TCRdb's table has in-frame clones only and misses some. Found here are around 550,000 clones, 90% to 97% of them singletons; the top ten hold 0.06%. The source of the sample is a study of shared clonotypes between healthy human individuals. General study findings and limits: Compared with memory subsets, naive subsets generally had larger estimated richness.

The genes are TRBV6-1 and TRBJ2-2; 9 nucleotides agree with TRBD2. This TCR derives from a woman aged 30 to 39 in good health. The sequenced sample was naive CD4+ T cells sorted from blood. Noted subset: CD45RA+ positively selected. The CDR3 nucleotides read TGTGCCAGCAGTGAACCTAGCGGGGTAGGAGTGGGCGGGGAGCTGTTTTTT. It yields the protein CASSEPSGVGVGGELFF.